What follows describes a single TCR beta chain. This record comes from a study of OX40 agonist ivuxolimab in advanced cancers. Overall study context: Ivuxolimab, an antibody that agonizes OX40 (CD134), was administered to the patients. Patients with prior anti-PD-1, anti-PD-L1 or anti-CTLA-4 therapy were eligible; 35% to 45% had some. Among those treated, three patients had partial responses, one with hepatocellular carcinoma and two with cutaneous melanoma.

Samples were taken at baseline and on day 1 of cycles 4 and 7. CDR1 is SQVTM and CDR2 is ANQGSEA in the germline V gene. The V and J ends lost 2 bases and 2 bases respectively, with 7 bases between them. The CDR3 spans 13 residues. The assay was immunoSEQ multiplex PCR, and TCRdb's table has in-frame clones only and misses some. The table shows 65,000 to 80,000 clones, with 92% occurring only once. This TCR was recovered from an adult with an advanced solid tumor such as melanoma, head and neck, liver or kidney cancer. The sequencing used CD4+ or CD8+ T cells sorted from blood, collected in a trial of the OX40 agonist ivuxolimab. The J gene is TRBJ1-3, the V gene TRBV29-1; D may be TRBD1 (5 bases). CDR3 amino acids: CSVEKGPGNTIYF. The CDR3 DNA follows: TGCAGCGTTGAAAAGGGACCTGGAAACACCATATATTTT.